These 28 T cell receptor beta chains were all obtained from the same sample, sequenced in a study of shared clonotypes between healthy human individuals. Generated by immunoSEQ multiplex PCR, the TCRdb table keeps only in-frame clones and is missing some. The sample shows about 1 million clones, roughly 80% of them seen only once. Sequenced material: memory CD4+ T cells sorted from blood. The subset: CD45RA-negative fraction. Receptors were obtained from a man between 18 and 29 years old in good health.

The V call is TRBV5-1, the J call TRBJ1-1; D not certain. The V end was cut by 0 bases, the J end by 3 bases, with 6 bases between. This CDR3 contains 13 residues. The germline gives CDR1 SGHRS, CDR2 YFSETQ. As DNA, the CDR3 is TGCGCCAGCAGCTTGGTCTCGGACACTGAAGCTTTCTTT. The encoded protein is CASSLVSDTEAFF.

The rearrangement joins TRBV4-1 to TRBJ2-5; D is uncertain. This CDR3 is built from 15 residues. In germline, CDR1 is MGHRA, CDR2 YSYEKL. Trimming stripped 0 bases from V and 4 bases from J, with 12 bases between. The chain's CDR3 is CASSQDPHLGETQYF. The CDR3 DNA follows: TGCGCCAGCAGCCAAGATCCGCACCTGGGAGAGACCCAGTACTTC.

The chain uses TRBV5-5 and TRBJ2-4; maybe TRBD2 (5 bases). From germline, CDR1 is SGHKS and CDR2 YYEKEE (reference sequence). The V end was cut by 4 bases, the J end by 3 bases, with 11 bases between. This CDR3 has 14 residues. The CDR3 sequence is CASSDVGSKNIQYF. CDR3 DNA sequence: TGTGCCAGCAGCGACGTGGGGAGCAAAAACATTCAGTACTTC.

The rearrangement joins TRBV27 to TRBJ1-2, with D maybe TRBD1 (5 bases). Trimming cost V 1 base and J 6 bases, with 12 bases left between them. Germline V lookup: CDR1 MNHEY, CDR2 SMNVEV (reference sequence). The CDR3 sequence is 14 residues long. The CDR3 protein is CASSLLAGPHGYTF. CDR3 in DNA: TGTGCCAGCAGTTTATTGGCAGGGCCTCATGGCTACACCTTC.

The CDR3 reads CASSFQTGGYEQFF. For the CDR3, the DNA is TGCGCCAGCAGCTTCCAGACAGGGGGTTATGAGCAGTTCTTC. The rearrangement links TRBV5-1 to TRBJ2-1; 9 bases align to TRBD1. CDR1 is SGHRS and CDR2 is YFSETQ in the germline V gene. The CDR3 has 14 residues. Losses at the gene ends were 2 bases for V and 8 bases for J; bases not matched to a gene: 5. The full variable domain, with the rest looked up from reference TRBV5-1 and TRBJ2-1, is KAGVTQTPRYLIKTRGQQVTLSCSPISGHRSVSWYQQTPGQGLQFLFEYFSETQRNKGNFPGRFSGRQFSNSRSEMNVSTLELGDSALYLCASSFQTGGYEQFFGPGTRLTVL.

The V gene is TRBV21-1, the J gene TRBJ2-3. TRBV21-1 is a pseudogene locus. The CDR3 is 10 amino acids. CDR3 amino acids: CASRYDTQYF. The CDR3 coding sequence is TGTGCCAGCAGGTACGATACGCAGTATTTT.

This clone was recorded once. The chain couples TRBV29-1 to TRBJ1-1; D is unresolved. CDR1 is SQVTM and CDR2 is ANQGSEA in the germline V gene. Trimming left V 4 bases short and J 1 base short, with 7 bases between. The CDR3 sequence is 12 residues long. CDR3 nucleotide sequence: TGCAGCGTTGGGCATGGGAACACTGAAGCTTTCTTT. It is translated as CSVGHGNTEAFF.

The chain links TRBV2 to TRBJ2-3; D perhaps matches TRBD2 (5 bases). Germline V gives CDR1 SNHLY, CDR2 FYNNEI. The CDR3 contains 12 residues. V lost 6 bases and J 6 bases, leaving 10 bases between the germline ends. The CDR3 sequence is CASSAPGDTQYF. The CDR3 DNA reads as TGTGCCAGCAGCGCCCCGGGGGATACGCAGTATTTT. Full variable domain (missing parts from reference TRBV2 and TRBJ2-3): EPEVTQTPSHQVTQMGQEVILRCVPISNHLYFYWYRQILGQKVEFLVSFYNNEISEKSEIFDDQFSVERPDGSNFTLKIRSTKLEDSAMYFCASSAPGDTQYFGPGTRLTVL.

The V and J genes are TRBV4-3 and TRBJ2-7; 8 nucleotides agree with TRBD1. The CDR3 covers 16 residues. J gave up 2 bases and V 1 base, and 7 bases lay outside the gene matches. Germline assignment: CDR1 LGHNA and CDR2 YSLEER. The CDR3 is CASSQGPGTGAYEQYF. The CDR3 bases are TGCGCCAGCAGCCAAGGACCCGGGACAGGTGCCTACGAGCAGTACTTC.

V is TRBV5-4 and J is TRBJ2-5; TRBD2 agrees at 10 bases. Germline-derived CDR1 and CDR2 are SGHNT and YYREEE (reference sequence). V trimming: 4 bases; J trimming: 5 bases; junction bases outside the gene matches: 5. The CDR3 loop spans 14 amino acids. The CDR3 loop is CASSASGGAETQYF. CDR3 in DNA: TGTGCCAGCAGCGCCAGCGGGGGGGCGGAGACCCAGTACTTC.

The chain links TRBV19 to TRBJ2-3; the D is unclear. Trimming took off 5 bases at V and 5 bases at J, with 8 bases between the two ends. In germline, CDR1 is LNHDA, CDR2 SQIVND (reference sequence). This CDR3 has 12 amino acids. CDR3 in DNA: TGTGCCAGTAGTCTTCAGATAGATACGCAGTATTTT. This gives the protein CASSLQIDTQYF. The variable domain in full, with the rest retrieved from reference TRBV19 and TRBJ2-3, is DGGITQSPKYLFRKEGQNVTLSCEQNLNHDAMYWYRQDPGQGLRLIYYSQIVNDFQKGDIAEGYSVSREKKESFPLTVTSAQKNPTAFYLCASSLQIDTQYFGPGTRLTVL.

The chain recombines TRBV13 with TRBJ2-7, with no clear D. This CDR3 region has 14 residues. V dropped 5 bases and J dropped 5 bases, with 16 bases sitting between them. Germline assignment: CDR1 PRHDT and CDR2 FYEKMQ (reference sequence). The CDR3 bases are TGTGCCAGCAGCGAAGCACACACGACCAACGAGCAGTACTTC. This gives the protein CASSEAHTTNEQYF. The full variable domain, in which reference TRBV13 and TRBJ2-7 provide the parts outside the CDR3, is AAGVIQSPRHLIKEKRETATLKCYPIPRHDTVYWYQQGPGQDPQFLISFYEKMQSDKGSIPDRFSAQQFSDYHSELNMSSLELGDSALYFCASSEAHTTNEQYFGPGTRLTVT.

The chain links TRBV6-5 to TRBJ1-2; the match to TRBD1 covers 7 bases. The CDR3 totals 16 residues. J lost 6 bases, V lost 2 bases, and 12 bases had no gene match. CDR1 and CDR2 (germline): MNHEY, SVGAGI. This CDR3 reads CASSYGGVRRGHGYTF. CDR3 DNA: TGTGCCAGCAGTTACGGAGGGGTACGGAGGGGGCATGGCTACACCTTC.

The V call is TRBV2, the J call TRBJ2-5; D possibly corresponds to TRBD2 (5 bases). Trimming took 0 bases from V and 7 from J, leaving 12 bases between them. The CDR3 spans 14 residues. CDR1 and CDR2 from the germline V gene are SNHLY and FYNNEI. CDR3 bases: TGTGCCAGCAGTGAAGCGAGGACTGTCGCGACCCAGTACTTC. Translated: CASSEARTVATQYF.

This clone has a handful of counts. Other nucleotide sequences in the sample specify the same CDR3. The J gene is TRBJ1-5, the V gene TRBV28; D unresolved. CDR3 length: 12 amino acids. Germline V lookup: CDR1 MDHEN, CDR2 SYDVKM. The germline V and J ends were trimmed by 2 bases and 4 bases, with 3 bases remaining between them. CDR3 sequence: CASSLVNQPQHF. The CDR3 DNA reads TGTGCCAGCAGTTTAGTTAATCAGCCCCAGCATTTT.

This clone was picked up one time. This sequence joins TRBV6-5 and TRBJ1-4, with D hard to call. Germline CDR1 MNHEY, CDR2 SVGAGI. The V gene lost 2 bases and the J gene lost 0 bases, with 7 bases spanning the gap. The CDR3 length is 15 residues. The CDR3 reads CASSYTRATNEKLFF. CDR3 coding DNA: TGTGCCAGCAGTTACACCAGAGCAACTAATGAAAAACTGTTTTTT.

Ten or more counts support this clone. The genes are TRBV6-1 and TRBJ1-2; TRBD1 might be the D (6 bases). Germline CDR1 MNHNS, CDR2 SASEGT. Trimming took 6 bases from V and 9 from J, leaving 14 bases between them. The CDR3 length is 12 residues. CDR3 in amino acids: CASRLQGPRYTF. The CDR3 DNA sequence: TGTGCCAGCAGGTTACAGGGACCGCGCTACACCTTC.

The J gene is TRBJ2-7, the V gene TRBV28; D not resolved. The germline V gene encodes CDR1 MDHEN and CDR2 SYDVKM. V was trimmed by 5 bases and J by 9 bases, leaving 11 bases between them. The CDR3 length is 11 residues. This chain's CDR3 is CASSRGLGQYF. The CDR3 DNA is TGTGCCAGCAGTCGAGGTCTGGGGCAGTACTTC.

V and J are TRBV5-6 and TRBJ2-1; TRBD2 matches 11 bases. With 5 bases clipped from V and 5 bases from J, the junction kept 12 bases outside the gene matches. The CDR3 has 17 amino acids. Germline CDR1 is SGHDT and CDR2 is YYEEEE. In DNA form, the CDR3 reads TGTGCCAGCAGGGTGAGACCGGGACTAGCGGCCAACAATGAGCAGTTCTTC. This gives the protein CASRVRPGLAANNEQFF.

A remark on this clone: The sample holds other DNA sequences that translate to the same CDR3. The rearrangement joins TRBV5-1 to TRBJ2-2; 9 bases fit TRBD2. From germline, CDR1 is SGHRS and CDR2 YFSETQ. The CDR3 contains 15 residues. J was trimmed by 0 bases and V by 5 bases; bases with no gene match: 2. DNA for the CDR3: TGCGCCAGCAGTGGCGGGGGGGCGAACACCGGGGAGCTGTTTTTT. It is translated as CASSGGGANTGELFF.

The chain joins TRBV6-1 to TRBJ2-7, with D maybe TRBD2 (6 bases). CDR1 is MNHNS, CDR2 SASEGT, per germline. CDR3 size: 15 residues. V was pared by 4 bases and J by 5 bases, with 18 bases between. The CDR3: CASSGREIGSDEQYF. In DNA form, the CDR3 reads TGTGCCAGCAGTGGTCGGGAGATAGGGTCTGACGAGCAGTACTTC.

This CDR3 reads CASSQGGSNEQFF. The CDR3 nucleotides read TGTGCCAGCAGCCAAGGAGGGAGCAATGAGCAGTTCTTC. This chain connects TRBV4-2 to TRBJ2-1; D is possibly TRBD2 (5 bases). The CDR3 is made up of 13 amino acids. Trimming pared 1 base from V and 6 bases from J, leaving 7 bases between. The germline V gene encodes CDR1 LGHNA and CDR2 YNFKEQ.

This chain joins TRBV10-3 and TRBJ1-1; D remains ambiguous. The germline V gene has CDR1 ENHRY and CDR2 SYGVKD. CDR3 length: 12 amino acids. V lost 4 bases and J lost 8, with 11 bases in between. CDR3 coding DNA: TGTGCCATCAGTGGCGTTGGGCGGGAAGCTTTCTTT. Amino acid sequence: CAISGVGREAFF.

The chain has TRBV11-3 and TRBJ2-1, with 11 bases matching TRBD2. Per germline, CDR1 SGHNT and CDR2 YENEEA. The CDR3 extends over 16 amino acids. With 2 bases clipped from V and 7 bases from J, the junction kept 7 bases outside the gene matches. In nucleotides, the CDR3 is TGTGCCAGCAGCTTATTCGGTAGCGGGAGGGAGAATGAGCAGTTCTTC. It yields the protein CASSLFGSGRENEQFF.

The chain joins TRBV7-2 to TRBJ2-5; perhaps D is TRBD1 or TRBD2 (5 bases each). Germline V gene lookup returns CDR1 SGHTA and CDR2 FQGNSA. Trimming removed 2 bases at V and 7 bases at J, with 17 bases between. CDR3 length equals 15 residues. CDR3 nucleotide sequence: TGTGCCAGCAGCTTATCCTCCGGGGCGGCGGGGACCCAGTACTTC. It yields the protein CASSLSSGAAGTQYF.

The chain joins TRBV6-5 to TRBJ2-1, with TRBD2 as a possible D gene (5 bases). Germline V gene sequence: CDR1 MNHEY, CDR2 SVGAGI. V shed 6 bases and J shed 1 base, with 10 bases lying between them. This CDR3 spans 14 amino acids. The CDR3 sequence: CASRADGSYNEQFF. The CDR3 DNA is TGTGCCAGCAGAGCGGACGGGTCCTACAATGAGCAGTTCTTC.

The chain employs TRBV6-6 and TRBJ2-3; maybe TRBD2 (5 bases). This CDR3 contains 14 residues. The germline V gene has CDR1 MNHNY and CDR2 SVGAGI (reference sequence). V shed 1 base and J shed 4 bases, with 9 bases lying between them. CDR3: CASSYWLAADTQYF. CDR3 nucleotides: TGTGCCAGCAGTTACTGGCTAGCAGCAGATACGCAGTATTTT.

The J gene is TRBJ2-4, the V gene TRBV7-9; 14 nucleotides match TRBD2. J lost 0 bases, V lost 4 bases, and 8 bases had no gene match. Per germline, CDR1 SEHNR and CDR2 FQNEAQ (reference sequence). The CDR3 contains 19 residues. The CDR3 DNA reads TGTGCCAGCAGCTCCGGGACTAGCGGGAGACTTCTAGCCAAAAACATTCAGTACTTC. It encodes CASSSGTSGRLLAKNIQYF.